This TCR beta chain was sequenced in a study of blood T cell repertoires in COVID-19. In the original analysis: Estimation of nucleated cell counts relied on the amplification of reference gene primers. Data came from immunoSEQ multiplex PCR; TCRdb stores just in-frame clones and leaves some out. For V, J and clone size, that table is used; D and trimming come from the DNA. Of fewer than 45,000 clones detected, around 79% appear once; the ten largest clones hold around 15%. Germline V CDR1 and CDR2: LNHDA, SQIVND (reference sequence). This CDR3 comprises 14 residues. The ends lost 5 bases at V and 7 bases at J; junction bases unmatched: 3.

Sequencing was performed on peripheral blood. The chain has TRBV19 and TRBJ1-6; TRBD1 agrees at 9 bases. The clonotype originates from a human donor in a cohort sampled during active COVID-19. The CDR3 sequence: CASSATGGNSPLHF. The CDR3 coding sequence is TGTGCCAGTAGTGCGACAGGGGGAAATTCACCCCTCCACTTT. Filled out from reference TRBV19 and TRBJ1-6, the complete variable domain reads DGGITQSPKYLFRKEGQNVTLSCEQNLNHDAMYWYRQDPGQGLRLIYYSQIVNDFQKGDIAEGYSVSREKKESFPLTVTSAQKNPTAFYLCASSATGGNSPLHFGNGTRLTVT.